One and the same sample provided the 32 T cell receptor beta chains below, sequenced in a study of T cells after yellow fever vaccination. Each CDR3 protein gets one entry after TCRdb re-called the 5' RACE reads with MiXCR. This table has about 260,000 distinct CDR3 sequences, over 4.5% appearing once. Sequencing used CD4+ T cells sorted from PBMCs, obtained on the day of the yellow fever booster vaccination. These receptors came from a man aged 18 to 29 who received the YFV17D yellow fever vaccine.

This clonotype turned up a few times. V gene TRBV6-4 combines with J gene TRBJ2-2, with D perhaps assigned TRBD1 or TRBD2 (5 bases each). The germline V gene encodes CDR1 MRHNA and CDR2 SNTAGT. V lost 7 bases and J lost 6, with 9 bases in between. CDR3 length: 12 residues. The CDR3 is CASKGRSGELFF. The CDR3 region has the DNA TGTGCCAGCAAGGGACGCTCCGGGGAGCTGTTTTTT.

About this clonotype: At one boundary the junction diverges from the germline segment, which might be a read error. The genes are TRBV18 and TRBJ2-3; no clear D gene. CDR1 is KGHSH and CDR2 is LQKENI in the germline V gene. This CDR3 comprises 13 residues. The CDR3 is CASSPPARNTKYF. The CDR3 bases are TGTGCCAGCTCACCACCAGCCAGAAATACGAAGTATTTT. Based on the CDR3 plus reference TRBV18 and TRBJ2-3, the full variable domain is NAGVMQNPRHLVRRRGQEARLRCSPMKGHSHVYWYRQLPEEGLKFMVYLQKENIIDESGMPKERFSAEFPKEGPSILRIQQVVRGDSAAYFCASSPPARNTKYFGPGTRLTVL.

This clonotype came up a few times. This chain links TRBV6-5 with TRBJ1-6; 11 bases are shared with TRBD1. V lost 0 bases and J lost 8; bases outside the gene matches: 3. The germline CDR1 and CDR2 sequences are MNHEY and SVGAGI. CDR3 size: 16 residues. The CDR3 DNA sequence: TGTGCCAGCAGTTACTCCGGACAGGGGGCATATTCACCCCTCCACTTT. This encodes CASSYSGQGAYSPLHF.

This chain joins TRBV1 and TRBJ1-5. TRBV1 is a pseudogene. This CDR3 has 16 residues. As DNA, the CDR3 is TGCACCAGCAGCCTTCCCCGCGGAAGGGCCCATCAGCCCCAGCATTTT. This sequence encodes CTSSLPRGRAHQPQHF.

The V gene is TRBV6-2 or TRBV6-3, the J gene TRBJ2-5; 7 bases are a match to TRBD1. The CDR3 runs 15 residues. Per germline, CDR1 MNHEY and CDR2 SVGEGT. V lost 0 bases, J lost 3 bases, and 4 bases stayed unmatched. The CDR3 sequence is CASSYSGQLEETQYF. CDR3 sequence (DNA): TGTGCCAGCAGTTACTCGGGACAGCTAGAAGAGACCCAGTACTTC.

This clonotype was detected many times. The rearrangement uses TRBV7-6 and TRBJ2-7; tentatively, D is TRBD2 (5 bases). CDR3 length equals 13 residues. The V gene's germline CDR1 is SGHVS and CDR2 FNYEAQ. The V end was cut by 3 bases, the J end by 2 bases, with 8 bases between. This chain's CDR3 is CASSLAGAYEQYF. The CDR3 DNA follows: TGTGCCAGCAGCTTGGCCGGGGCCTACGAGCAGTACTTC.

This clonotype was seen repeatedly, ten times or more. The gene calls are TRBV29-1 and TRBJ2-5; TRBD2 might be the D (7 bases). V shed 1 base and J shed 7 bases, with 19 bases lying between them. The germline gives CDR1 SQVTM, CDR2 ANQGSEA. There are 15 residues in the CDR3. The CDR3 sequence is CSVEGGKGGPGTQYF. CDR3 DNA: TGCAGCGTTGAAGGTGGAAAGGGGGGGCCAGGGACCCAGTACTTC.

This clonotype was seen many times. The J gene is TRBJ1-1, the V gene TRBV6-4; 7 bases map to TRBD1. Trimming took 3 bases from V and 6 from J; bases not matched to a gene: 7. CDR3 length: 14 amino acids. Germline CDR1 MRHNA, CDR2 SNTAGT. CDR3 sequence (DNA): TGTGCCAGCAGTGAGAGGGGGCGCATGGCTGAAGCTTTCTTT. Translating gives CASSERGRMAEAFF.

This clonotype was seen only a few times. The chain carries TRBV19 and TRBJ2-3, with unresolved D. With 2 bases removed from V and 0 bases from J, the gap between germline ends came to 6 bases. The CDR3 covers 14 residues. Germline assignment: CDR1 LNHDA and CDR2 SQIVND (reference sequence). The CDR3 here is CASSISASTDTQYF. In DNA, the CDR3 is TGTGCCAGTAGTATATCGGCTAGCACAGATACGCAGTATTTT.

This clonotype was found a few times. The gene calls are TRBV5-6 and TRBJ2-1; D remains ambiguous. Trimming cost V 0 bases and J 0 bases, with 7 bases left between them. CDR3 size: 15 residues. The V gene's germline CDR1 is SGHDT and CDR2 YYEEEE. The CDR3: CASSLGPSSYNEQFF. CDR3 in DNA: TGTGCCAGCAGCTTGGGACCCAGCTCCTACAATGAGCAGTTCTTC.

V gene TRBV7-3 combines with J gene TRBJ2-5, with D perhaps matching TRBD2 (7 bases). Trimming removed 0 bases at V and 6 bases at J, with 17 bases between. The CDR3 runs 16 residues. Germline V gene lookup returns CDR1 SGHTA and CDR2 FQGTGA. Here the CDR3 DNA reads TGTGCCAGCAGCTTAACGGGGGGGCCTTTCTTCCAGACCCAGTACTTC. Protein sequence: CASSLTGGPFFQTQYF. The variable domain in full, completed from reference TRBV7-3 and TRBJ2-5, reads GAGVSQTPSNKVTEKGKYVELRCDPISGHTALYWYRQSLGQGPEFLIYFQGTGAADDSGLPNDRFFAVRPEGSVSTLKIQRTERGDSAVYLCASSLTGGPFFQTQYFGPGTRLLVL.

This clonotype was detected many times. This sequence joins TRBV10-3 and TRBJ2-7; D remains ambiguous. From germline, CDR1 is ENHRY and CDR2 SYGVKD. The CDR3 has 12 amino acids. Trimming shortened V by 4 bases and J by 7 bases, and 11 bases separated the two germline ends. The CDR3: CAISAYWGEQYV. The CDR3 DNA sequence: TGTGCCATCAGTGCTTACTGGGGAGAGCAGTACGTC.

Ten or more counts support this clonotype. This rearrangement joins TRBV5-1 to TRBJ2-2; tentatively, D is TRBD1 (5 bases). V gave up 7 bases and J gave up 1 base, with 14 bases separating them. Germline V gives CDR1 SGHRS, CDR2 YFSETQ. The CDR3 consists of 15 residues. The CDR3 bases are TGCGCCAGCCGATACGGACAACGGAACACCGGGGAGCTGTTTTTT. As protein: CASRYGQRNTGELFF.

The chain employs TRBV12-3 or TRBV12-4 and TRBJ1-1; TRBD1 matches at 12 bases. The CDR3 runs to 14 residues. V lost 4 bases and J lost 12; bases outside the gene matches: 9. CDR3 coding DNA: TGTGCCAGCAGTTACGCCGGGACAGGGGGCGCGACTTTCTTT. Protein: CASSYAGTGGATFF.

This clonotype was recorded at least ten times. This chain joins TRBV4-3 and TRBJ1-1; D is unresolved. CDR1 LGHNA and CDR2 YSLEER come from the germline V gene. This CDR3 comprises 12 residues. V lost 1 base and J 4 bases, leaving 4 bases between the germline ends. CDR3 loop: CASSQVGTEAFF. The CDR3 nucleotides read TGCGCCAGCAGCCAAGTTGGCACTGAAGCTTTCTTT.

At least ten counts were recorded for this clonotype. V usage is TRBV6-2 or TRBV6-3 and J usage is TRBJ2-2, with D perhaps TRBD1 or TRBD2 (5 bases each). Deletions cut 0 bases from V and 0 bases from J, with 17 bases between. The CDR3 length is 19 residues. Germline V gene sequence: CDR1 MNHEY, CDR2 SVGEGT. The CDR3 protein is CASSYSYVEGRSNTGELFF. For the CDR3, the DNA is TGTGCCAGCAGTTACTCGTATGTTGAGGGACGATCGAACACCGGGGAGCTGTTTTTT.

This clonotype was observed a handful of times. V and J are TRBV6-5 and TRBJ2-1; maybe TRBD2 (5 bases). The CDR3 extends over 16 amino acids. The ends were cut back, 0 bases at V and 4 bases at J, with 13 bases in the middle. The germline V gene has CDR1 MNHEY and CDR2 SVGAGI. The CDR3 loop reads CASSYSQRGNYNEQFF. The CDR3 DNA reads TGTGCCAGCAGTTACTCGCAACGGGGAAATTACAATGAGCAGTTCTTC.

The chain couples TRBV7-2 to TRBJ1-3; D may be TRBD1 (5 bases). V lost 5 bases and J lost 6, with 11 bases in between. The CDR3 is 13 amino acids. CDR1 and CDR2 (germline): SGHTA, FQGNSA. CDR3 sequence reads: CASSLRGINTIYF. The CDR3 DNA sequence: TGTGCCAGCAGCCTTCGGGGGATAAACACCATATATTTT.

This clonotype has just a few counts. The V and J genes are TRBV4-2 and TRBJ1-1; no reliable D call. The CDR3 has 14 amino acids. Deletions cut 0 bases from V and 1 base from J, with 6 bases between. In germline, CDR1 is LGHNA, CDR2 YNFKEQ. The chain's CDR3 is CASSQEVRNTEAFF. The CDR3 nucleotides are TGTGCCAGCAGCCAAGAAGTCCGGAACACTGAAGCTTTCTTT.

Only a few counts were recorded for this clonotype. CDR3 region: CASSPKLKRQENEKLFF. The CDR3 nucleotides read TGTGCCAGCTCTCCAAAACTGAAAAGACAGGAGAATGAAAAACTGTTTTTT. V and J are TRBV18 and TRBJ1-4, with D possibly TRBD1 on 6 matching bases. Between the trimmed V and J ends, which lost 6 bases and 5 bases, there was a span of 22 bases. The length of the CDR3 is 17 residues. Germline V gene data show CDR1 as KGHSH and CDR2 as LQKENI. The variable domain in full, with the rest retrieved from reference TRBV18 and TRBJ1-4, is NAGVMQNPRHLVRRRGQEARLRCSPMKGHSHVYWYRQLPEEGLKFMVYLQKENIIDESGMPKERFSAEFPKEGPSILRIQQVVRGDSAAYFCASSPKLKRQENEKLFFGSGTQLSVL.

The chain carries TRBV12-3 or TRBV12-4 and TRBJ1-4; D is undetermined. V was cut by 2 bases and J by 7 bases, with 8 bases left in between. This CDR3 has 13 amino acids. The CDR3 is CASSLSGIEKLFF. CDR3 sequence (DNA): TGTGCCAGCAGTTTATCAGGAATTGAAAAACTGTTTTTT.

The CDR3 coding sequence is TGTGCCAGCATTCGAGGCCACCGAAGGGTGAACACTGAAGCTTTCTTT. Amino acids: CASIRGHRRVNTEAFF. The chain carries TRBV2 and TRBJ1-1; D call uncertain. Trimming left V 7 bases short and J 0 bases short, with 18 bases between. The CDR3 is 16 amino acids. Germline CDR1 and CDR2: SNHLY and FYNNEI.

This clonotype was observed a handful of times. The V and J genes are TRBV5-1 and TRBJ1-6, with TRBD1 matching over 8 bases. The CDR3 loop spans 14 amino acids. V shed 4 bases and J 9 bases; nucleotides not matched to a gene: 6. Germline lookup yields CDR1 SGHRS and CDR2 YFSETQ. CDR3 DNA sequence: TGCGCCAGCAGCCAGGACAGGGAAGGTTCACCCCTCCACTTT. Its protein product is CASSQDREGSPLHF.

The chain couples TRBV18 to TRBJ1-2, with unresolved D. This CDR3 is 14 amino acids long. V was pared by 1 base and J by 6 bases, with 12 bases between. Germline V lookup: CDR1 KGHSH, CDR2 LQKENI. CDR3 amino acids: CASSPRRGEHGYTF. CDR3 sequence (DNA): TGTGCCAGCTCACCACGGCGCGGTGAGCATGGCTACACCTTC.

This clonotype came up many times. The J gene is TRBJ1-2, the V gene TRBV12-3 or TRBV12-4; no reliable D call. The CDR3 loop spans 11 amino acids. Trimming left V 6 bases short and J 9 bases short, with 11 bases between. CDR3 region: CASSSYTRYTF. The CDR3 DNA reads as TGTGCCAGCAGCTCCTACACGCGCTACACCTTC.

The V and J genes are TRBV29-1 and TRBJ2-2; no clear D. Trimming took off 0 bases at V and 2 bases at J, with 1 base between the two ends. CDR1 and CDR2 from the germline V gene are SQVTM and ANQGSEA. This CDR3 comprises 12 residues. The DNA for the CDR3 is TGCAGCGTTGAAGAAAACACCGGGGAGCTGTTTTTT. It encodes CSVEENTGELFF.

This clonotype was counted only a few times. J is TRBJ1-2 and V is TRBV5-5; the D is unclear. CDR3 length: 15 amino acids. Germline V CDR1 and CDR2: SGHKS, YYEKEE (reference sequence). V was clipped by 4 bases and J by 2 bases, with 15 bases between them. CDR3: CASSQRTVTNYGYTF. The DNA of the CDR3 is TGTGCCAGCAGCCAGCGGACCGTTACGAACTATGGCTACACCTTC.

This clonotype occurred many times. The CDR3 DNA sequence: TGCGCCAGCAGCCAAGTTTCTAAACCTCTCAATGAGCAGTTCTTC. Translation: CASSQVSKPLNEQFF. This chain joins TRBV4-3 and TRBJ2-1; D is unresolved. CDR3 size: 15 residues. The V gene's germline CDR1 is LGHNA and CDR2 YSLEER. V lost 1 base and J lost 6, with 13 bases in between.

There are a few counts of this clonotype. The gene calls are TRBV30 and TRBJ1-5, with D maybe TRBD1 (5 bases). The CDR3 has 13 amino acids. V was cut by 0 bases and J by 6 bases, with 9 bases left in between. Germline V gene data show CDR1 as GTSNPN and CDR2 as SVGIG (reference sequence). The CDR3 loop is CAWSVDDSQPQHF. CDR3 coding DNA: TGTGCCTGGAGTGTTGATGACAGTCAGCCCCAGCATTTT.

This clonotype was picked up a small number of times. V is TRBV9 and J is TRBJ2-7; no firm D call. This CDR3 is 14 amino acids long. V lost 1 base and J lost 1, with 9 bases in between. The V gene's germline CDR1 is SGDLS and CDR2 YYNGEE. The CDR3 sequence is CASSVYGISYEQYF. The CDR3 bases are TGTGCCAGCAGCGTATATGGGATTTCCTACGAGCAGTACTTC.

This clonotype was found a few times. The chain carries TRBV28 and TRBJ2-1; 10 bases map to TRBD2. The germline gives CDR1 MDHEN, CDR2 SYDVKM. The CDR3 spans 16 residues. The V segment lost 1 base and the J segment 5 bases; nucleotides outside the gene matches: 5. CDR3 nucleotides: TGTGCCAGCAGTTTATATTGGCTAGCGGGGGACAATGAGCAGTTCTTC. Residues: CASSLYWLAGDNEQFF.

This chain links TRBV20-1 with TRBJ2-7, with D perhaps matching TRBD2 (5 bases). V lost 6 bases and J lost 4, with 10 bases in between. The germline V gene encodes CDR1 DFQATT and CDR2 SNEGSKA (reference sequence). The CDR3 contains 11 residues. The chain's CDR3 is CSARTGYEQYF. The CDR3 DNA reads TGCAGTGCCCGGACGGGGTACGAGCAGTACTTC.